This T cell receptor beta chain was sequenced for a study of blood T cells in healthy people across ages. The ends were cut back, 4 bases at V and 2 bases at J, with 15 bases in the middle. The CDR3 length is 15 residues. Germline CDR1 is SGHTA and CDR2 is FQGNSA. Primed by a sample-barcoded 5' primer and a J-beta primer mix, a second PCR proceeded for about 6 to 11 cycles. Each cDNA molecule, via a template-switch adaptor with 12 random nucleotides, was tagged. TCRdb reanalysed the 5' RACE reads using MiXCR and keeps one entry per CDR3 protein. The sample yields 2 million or so distinct CDR3 sequences, 49% seen once.

The receptor comes from a woman aged 40-49 years in good health. This rearrangement joins TRBV7-2 to TRBJ2-7, with D perhaps matching TRBD1 (6 bases). The sequencing input was blood. CDR3 sequence (DNA): TGTGCCAGCAGCTCCGCTAGACAGGTGGCCTACGAGCAGTACTTC. As protein: CASSSARQVAYEQYF.